This TCR beta chain was documented in a study of blood T cell repertoires in COVID-19. TCRdb keeps only in-frame clones here, not all; method: immunoSEQ multiplex PCR. Counted here are 120,000 or so clones, around three quarters occurring once; the ten biggest clones make up about 2.2%. The V and J ends lost 3 bases and 0 bases respectively, with 15 bases between them. This CDR3 contains 17 residues. Germline V gene sequence: CDR1 LNHDA, CDR2 SQIVND (reference sequence). V and J are TRBV19 and TRBJ1-5; D is undetermined. This clonotype was obtained from a woman in her 70s with acute or convalescent COVID-19. The sequenced sample consisted of peripheral blood. The chain's CDR3 is CASSILMPQVSNQPQHF. The CDR3 coding sequence is TGTGCCAGTAGTATTTTAATGCCCCAGGTTAGCAATCAGCCCCAGCATTTT.